These 2 T cell receptor beta chains were all obtained from the same sample, sequenced in a study of identical twins. From the 5' RACE reads, TCRdb called clonotypes with MiXCR, one entry per CDR3 protein. Among hundreds of thousands of distinct CDR3 sequences listed, around 6% were seen once. Sequencing was done on a sample of naive T cells sorted from blood. The source of these receptors is a man aged 18 to 30 in good health.

This clonotype was observed at least ten times. The rearrangement uses TRBV2 and TRBJ2-2, with D perhaps being TRBD1 or TRBD2 (5 bases each). This CDR3 has 15 residues. In germline, CDR1 is SNHLY, CDR2 FYNNEI. Trimming removed 5 bases from V and 2 bases from J, with 12 bases in between. The CDR3: CASSQPGRNTGELFF. For the CDR3, the DNA is TGTGCCAGCAGTCAACCGGGACGAAACACCGGGGAGCTGTTTTTT.

The CDR3 nucleotides are TGTGCCAGCAGCCGAGCGGGAGGGCCGAACTACGAGCAGTACTTC. Its translation is CASSRAGGPNYEQYF. The chain joins TRBV6-2 or TRBV6-3 to TRBJ2-7; 10 bases match TRBD2. The CDR3 covers 15 residues. Germline trimming cut 6 bases from V and 3 bases from J; bases unmatched to any gene: 8. Looked up from germline, CDR1 is MNHEY and CDR2 is SVGEGT.